A selection of T cell receptor beta chains follows, all from one sample in a study of post-analysis software for immune sequencing data. TCRdb independently ran MiXCR on the PCR reads; one entry per CDR3 protein. Of hundreds of thousands of distinct CDR3 sequences listed, 30% were seen once; the top ten hold around 0.56%. The sample taken for sequencing was blood. The origin of the receptors is a girl aged 10-17 years with multiple sclerosis. Each CDR3 is given with its conserved first and last residue. The order of the fields is V gene, J gene, D gene, clone size, CDR3 DNA, CDR3 protein. A D gene is named only where the DNA matches it firmly. Clone size is not always given. Where it is, it says once, few, many or a class for expanded clones.

TRBV29-1	TRBJ2-1	NA	few	TGCAGCGTTTTTCCGCGGGCCTACAATGAGCAGTTCTTC	CSVFPRAYNEQFF
TRBV5-6	TRBJ1-6	NA	few	TGTGCCAGCAGCTTTCCGCTATCACCCCTCCACTTT	CASSFPLSPLHF
TRBV4-3	TRBJ2-1	TRBD2	few	TGCGCCAGCAGCCAAGATCTCGAACTAGCGGTTTACAATGAGCAGTTCTTC	CASSQDLELAVYNEQFF
TRBV10-3	TRBJ1-2	NA	NA	TGTGCCATCAGCTACCGGGACGGACTTAACTATGGCTACACCTTC	CAISYRDGLNYGYTF
TRBV6-5	TRBJ1-2	NA	many	TGTGCCAGCACCCCCGGAGCGGGGTATGGCTACACCTTC	CASTPGAGYGYTF
TRBV15	TRBJ1-5	NA	NA	TGTGCCACCAGCAGCCGGGACGCCCTTAGCAATCAGCCCCAGCATTTT	CATSSRDALSNQPQHF
TRBV29-1	TRBJ2-5	NA	NA	TGCAGCGTTGTTTTTCAGGGTCTACACAATGAGCAGTACTTC	CSVVFQGLHNEQYF
TRBV5-1	TRBJ2-7	NA	NA	TGCGCCAGCAGCTTCCTCCTCCATTGGGGGAGCTACAATGAGCAGTACTTC	CASSFLLHWGSYNEQYF
TRBV9	TRBJ2-3	TRBD2	NA	TGTGCCAGCAGCATACGGGAGGGGGTTACAGATACGCAGTATTTT	CASSIREGVTDTQYF
TRBV6-5	TRBJ2-1	NA	few	TGTGCCAGCAGTTATAGTGGCTACTTCAATGAGCAGTTCTTC	CASSYSGYFNEQFF
TRBV24-1	TRBJ2-1	TRBD2	few	TGTGCCACCAGTGACCCGGGACTAGCGGGATGGGATGAGCAGTTCTTC	CATSDPGLAGWDEQFF
TRBV7-2	TRBJ2-7	TRBD2	NA	TGTGCCAGCCGACGGGGGGGGGAGAAAGGCTACGAGCAGTACTTC	CASRRGGEKGYEQYF
TRBV6-2/TRBV6-3	TRBJ2-5	NA	NA	TGTGCCAGCAGCACAAACCGGGAGTGGACCCAGTACTTC	CASSTNREWTQYF
TRBV6-2/TRBV6-3	TRBJ1-2	NA	NA	TGTGCCAGCAGTTACACCCAGGGCTACACCTTC	CASSYTQGYTF
TRBV12-3/TRBV12-4	TRBJ2-3	TRBD2	NA	TGTGCCAGCAGTTCTAGCGGGAGGGATTTCGCAGATACGCAGTATTTT	CASSSSGRDFADTQYF
TRBV7-2	TRBJ2-7	NA	few	TGTGCCAGCAGCTTAGTAGGGACCGCGCGGGCCACCTACGAGCAGTACTTC	CASSLVGTARATYEQYF
TRBV5-6	TRBJ2-6	TRBD1	NA	TGTGCCAGCAGAAAAAGGGGACAGGGATCTGCTGGGGCCAACGTCCTGACTTTC	CASRKRGQGSAGANVLTF
TRBV4-2	TRBJ2-4	NA	few	TGTGCCAGCAGCCAAGGCGGCTGGTTCACCGACAAAAACATTCAGTACTTC	CASSQGGWFTDKNIQYF
TRBV20-1	TRBJ2-3	NA	NA	TGCAGTGCTAGTCGTGGAGATACGCAGTATTTT	CSASRGDTQYF
TRBV20-1	TRBJ2-4	NA	NA	TGCAGTGCTAGACCCCAAGGGGGGAACATTCAGTACTTC	CSARPQGGNIQYF
TRBV6-1	TRBJ2-1	TRBD1	NA	TGTGCCAGCGGGGACAGGAGCCTTAGTAATGAGCAGTTCTTC	CASGDRSLSNEQFF
TRBV7-8	TRBJ2-7	NA	NA	TGTGCCGGCAGTCGGGGTGGGGGAATCCCAGCCTACGAGCAGTACTTC	CAGSRGGGIPAYEQYF
TRBV7-9	TRBJ1-1	TRBD1	few	TGTGCCAGCAGCACTACAGGGGGCTGGTTCACTGAAGCTTTCTTT	CASSTTGGWFTEAFF
TRBV4-3	TRBJ2-5	TRBD1	many	TGCGCCAGCAGCCTTACAGGGGGCGCAGAGACCCAGTACTTC	CASSLTGGAETQYF
TRBV6-4	TRBJ1-5	NA	many	TGTGCCAGCAGCCTAGGGCATAGCAATCAGCCCCAGCATTTT	CASSLGHSNQPQHF
TRBV9	TRBJ2-2	NA	few	TGTGCCAGCAGCGTAAGACGGAGCACCGGGGAGCTGTTTTTT	CASSVRRSTGELFF